This passage covers 11 T cell receptor beta chains from one sample sequenced in a study of blood T cell repertoires in COVID-19. The method was immunoSEQ multiplex PCR; TCRdb's version includes in-frame clones alone and lacks a portion of them. The sample yields under 250,000 clones, roughly nine tenths seen once. Sequencing used peripheral blood. Receptors originate from a man aged 18 to 29 with active or convalescent COVID-19.

This chain connects TRBV7-2 to TRBJ1-2; D ambiguous. The length of the CDR3 is 14 residues. Germline V gene data show CDR1 as SGHTA and CDR2 as FQGNSA. V dropped 2 bases and J dropped 4 bases, with 11 bases sitting between them. The CDR3 loop is CASSLFLLPYGYTF. CDR3 bases: TGTGCCAGCAGCTTATTCCTCCTTCCCTATGGCTACACCTTC. Together with reference TRBV7-2 and TRBJ1-2, the CDR3 gives the full variable domain: GAGVSQSPSNKVTEKGKDVELRCDPISGHTALYWYRQSLGQGLEFLIYFQGNSAPDKSGLPSDRFSAERTGGSVSTLTIQRTQQEDSAVYLCASSLFLLPYGYTFGSGTRLTVV.

This clone was seen a few times. V is TRBV7-2 and J is TRBJ1-2, with TRBD1 as a possible D gene (5 bases). Germline V lookup: CDR1 SGHTA, CDR2 FQGNSA. Trimming pared 5 bases from V and 7 bases from J, leaving 14 bases between. The CDR3 is 13 amino acids. The DNA of the CDR3 is TGTGCCAGCAGCAAACGTGCAGGGCTTGGCTACACCTTC. Protein product: CASSKRAGLGYTF.

The rearrangement links TRBV28 to TRBJ2-7; 7 bases fit TRBD1. The CDR3 has 14 amino acids. Germline V gene sequence: CDR1 MDHEN, CDR2 SYDVKM. V dropped 6 bases and J dropped 1; count of bases not matched to a gene: 6. The CDR3 reads CASRQTGLSYEQYF. CDR3 DNA sequence: TGTGCCAGCAGGCAGACAGGGCTTTCCTACGAGCAGTACTTC.

The chain recombines TRBV29-1 with TRBJ1-2, with 7 positions matching TRBD1. The trim removed 5 bases at V and 2 bases at J, leaving 8 bases unmatched. CDR3 size: 14 residues. The germline gives CDR1 SQVTM, CDR2 ANQGSEA. The CDR3, as DNA: TGCAGCGTTACCCACAGGGGACGCAACTATGGCTACACCTTC. It specifies CSVTHRGRNYGYTF.

This sequence joins TRBV15 and TRBJ2-7, with a weak D call TRBD1 (6 bases). V was shortened by 0 bases and J by 4 bases, with 13 bases between the two germline ends. The CDR3 covers 15 residues. The V gene's germline CDR1 is LNHNV and CDR2 YYDKDF (reference sequence). In nucleotides, the CDR3 is TGTGCCACCAGCAGAGAGGGGGCTTTTCGTTACGAGCAGTACTTC. This encodes CATSREGAFRYEQYF.

The chain links TRBV19 to TRBJ1-4, with 10 bases fitting TRBD1. This CDR3 region has 16 residues. The V and J ends lost 4 bases and 6 bases, in that order; junction bases with no gene match: 8. Germline values: CDR1 LNHDA, CDR2 SQIVND (reference sequence). The CDR3 bases are TGTGCCAGTAGTACCGGGACAGGGGACCTATATGAAAAACTGTTTTTT. Translation: CASSTGTGDLYEKLFF.

V usage is TRBV7-2 and J usage is TRBJ2-1, with TRBD2 as a possible D gene (6 bases). V lost 5 bases and J 6 bases, leaving 11 bases between the germline ends. Germline V CDR1 and CDR2: SGHTA, FQGNSA. There are 13 residues in the CDR3. Here the CDR3 DNA reads TGTGCCAGCAGCCCAGGGACTGGCAATGAGCAGTTCTTC. It codes for CASSPGTGNEQFF. The full variable domain, its missing parts supplied by reference TRBV7-2 and TRBJ2-1, is GAGVSQSPSNKVTEKGKDVELRCDPISGHTALYWYRQSLGQGLEFLIYFQGNSAPDKSGLPSDRFSAERTGGSVSTLTIQRTQQEDSAVYLCASSPGTGNEQFFGPGTRLTVL.

In this sample, this clone turned up once. The chain carries TRBV28 and TRBJ1-4; D is uncertain. This CDR3 contains 12 residues. Trimming shortened V by 1 base and J by 8 bases, and 5 bases separated the two germline ends. Per germline, CDR1 MDHEN and CDR2 SYDVKM. In DNA form, the CDR3 reads TGTGCCAGCAGTTTATTACGGGAAAAACTGTTTTTT. This encodes CASSLLREKLFF.

V is TRBV6-5 and J is TRBJ1-1; no clear D. The germline CDR1 and CDR2 sequences are MNHEY and SVGAGI. This CDR3 spans 15 amino acids. V lost 2 bases, J lost 1 base, and 11 bases lay in between. CDR3: CASSYQTSGNTEAFF. DNA of the CDR3: TGTGCCAGCAGTTACCAAACGAGTGGGAACACTGAAGCTTTCTTT.

The V and J genes are TRBV7-2 and TRBJ1-1; TRBD1 matches 9 bases. From germline, CDR1 is SGHTA and CDR2 FQGNSA. The CDR3 runs to 15 residues. J was trimmed by 3 bases and V by 1 base; bases with no gene match: 3. The CDR3 DNA sequence: TGTGCCAGCAGCTTAGTGAGGACAGGGGACACTGAAGCTTTCTTT. Translating gives CASSLVRTGDTEAFF.

CDR3 nucleotides: TGTGCCAGCAGCTTGGAGGGGCTAAGGAGCTCCTATAATTCACCCCTCCACTTT. Translation: CASSLEGLRSSYNSPLHF. The rearrangement joins TRBV5-5 to TRBJ1-6; D may be TRBD1 (5 bases). CDR1 and CDR2 from the germline V gene are SGHKS and YYEKEE (reference sequence). There are 18 residues in the CDR3. The ends were cut back, 0 bases at V and 0 bases at J, with 13 bases in the middle.